This T cell receptor (beta chain) was recorded in a study of Ad26.COV2.S vaccination and SARS-CoV-2 variants (dated by TCRdb to 2020 to 2023). A note on the overall study: Donors in the vaccine arm were drawn from COV1001, a multicentre, randomized, double-blind, placebo-controlled phase I-IIa trial testing Ad26.COV2.S in healthy adults. Ad26.COV2.S was administered intramuscularly at a dose of 5x10^10 or 1x10^11 viral particles, either as one shot or as two shots given 56 days apart. TCRbeta repertoire sequencing was used to assess the specificity and breadth of SARS-CoV-2-reactive T cell receptors after Ad26.COV2.S vaccination. The TCR-sequenced set comprised roughly 30 samples: approximately 19 Ad26.COV2.S vaccine recipients, 5 placebo recipients and 8 SARS-CoV-2 convalescent individuals. Trial participants were randomized into five groups of five, in which low-dose or high-dose Ad26.COV2.S was given once or twice, or placebo was given on both occasions. Blinding of investigators to trial group allocation was maintained during experiments and outcome assessment.

CDR1 and CDR2, looked up from the germline V gene, are MNHEY and SVGAGI. V is pared back by 6 bases and J by 4 bases, with 15 bases lying between the germline termini. The cysteine opens and the phenylalanine closes a CDR3 of 14 amino acids. Here the CDR3 DNA is all that survives: 42 bases in frame from base 1. As concerns this clone: There is no known antigen for this receptor. No base quality values were provided; no much bigger clone lies one nucleotide off.

This sample's treatment or condition label indicates: 19 received Ad26.COV2.S at low or high dose, single or two shots; 5 received placebo; per-sample allocation not given. Repertoires of vaccine and placebo recipients were sequenced from samples collected on day 63 after the first injection. Cohort 1b enrolled 20 to 30 adults aged 18-55 years at a single site in Boston, USA, between 29 July and 7 August 2020. As a vaccine, Ad26.COV2.S was a replication-incompetent adenovirus type 26 vector that expressed a prefusion-stabilized SARS-CoV-2 spike protein derived from the original Wuhan strain. Broad study findings and their caveats: Ad26.COV2.S recipients had higher spike-specific TCR breadth than placebo recipients (P = 0.0014). Vaccine and placebo recipients had comparable non-spike TCR breadth, which fits with the vaccine containing only spike. Substantial breadth of spike-specific CD8+ and CD4+ T cell responses was reported after vaccination. According to the authors, total T cell responses may have been underestimated by the TCR breadth and depth analyses. The study lacked the statistical power to compare responses across vaccine doses or regimens.

TCRbeta CDR3 regions were sequenced with the immunoSEQ Assay. After extraction, genomic DNA underwent amplification by bias-controlled multiplex PCR, followed by high-throughput sequencing. Regarding the original processing steps: To quantify the absolute abundance of each unique TCRbeta CDR3 region, sequences were collapsed and filtered. T cell fraction was estimated by normalization of TCRbeta template counts to usable DNA, with usable DNA being measured through amplification of reference genes present in all nucleated cells. Repertoire TCRs were annotated as SARS-CoV-2-specific by exact matching of V gene, CDR3 amino acid sequence and J gene to a known reactive TCR set. The reference SARS-CoV-2 TCR set was derived from MIRA and filtered for enrichment in COVID-19-positive ImmuneCODE repertoires, a step that removed public or cross-reactive TCRs. Drawing on the MIRA antigens, annotated TCRs were analysed further at the level of specific ORF or position within ORF. Depth was the summed frequency of annotated unique rearrangements, while breadth was defined as annotated unique rearrangements over total unique productive rearrangements. Two-sided Wilcoxon rank-sum tests were used to compare TCR breadth between groups. Imported from immuneACCESS, the table was reduced by TCRdb to in-frame sequences with V and J called. These copies leave out some clones; in studies compared against another copy, an unresolved V gene accounts for under half, and the cause of the remainder is not known. Clone size and the V and J calls come from that table; the DNA yielded D and trimming. The sample table lists about 350,000 clones, about 89% of them with a count of one. The ten biggest clones cover around 5.3% of the sample.

The receptor's source is a person aged 18-60 years who received the Ad26.COV2.S COVID-19 vaccine or a placebo. The V and J genes are TRBV6-5 and TRBJ2-5; TRBD1 is a possible D gene, resting on 5 matching bases. Material: peripheral blood, obtained in a trial of Ad26.COV2.S vaccine versus placebo. The CDR3 here reads CASSQAYQGETQYF. The sequenced DNA: TGTGCCAGCAGCCAGGCTTACCAGGGAGAGACCCAGTACTTC.